Following are 11 T cell receptor beta chains from one sample sequenced in a study of regulatory T cells in long-lasting Graves disease. Arm-PCR of CDR3 regions and iRepertoire HTBI primers were the basis on which TCR beta libraries were built. TCRdb redid the calling of the multiplex PCR reads with MiXCR, one entry per CDR3 protein. Of approximately 440,000 distinct CDR3 sequences in the sample, 16% were seen once. Time point noted: newly diagnosed GD, antithyroid drugs for less than 3 months. Following extraction of RNA from PBMCs, that RNA was used to make the TCR library. These data were also reused for a study on T cells in Graves' hyperthyroidism and ophthalmopathy.

The sequenced sample was peripheral blood mononuclear cells (PBMCs), obtained at new diagnosis, from a patient treated with antithyroid drugs. The receptors derive from a man between 40 and 49 years old with Graves disease.

The chain combines TRBV14 with TRBJ1-3; D is uncertain. V lost 4 bases to trimming and J lost 0 bases, with 19 bases between them. Germline V gene sequence: CDR1 SGHDN, CDR2 FVKESK. This CDR3 is 18 amino acids long. The CDR3 here is CASSRKTRLALSGNTIYF. Written as DNA, the CDR3 is TGTGCCAGCAGCCGTAAAACCCGATTGGCCCTCTCTGGAAACACCATATATTTT.

This clonotype was observed many times. The rearrangement links TRBV28 to TRBJ2-7, with 9 bases fitting TRBD1. V lost 3 bases and J lost 12; bases outside the gene matches: 9. The germline gives CDR1 MDHEN, CDR2 SYDVKM. The length of the CDR3 is 13 residues. CDR3 nucleotides: TGTGCCAGCAGTTTTGGGGCGACAGGGGGACGGTACTTC. Residues: CASSFGATGGRYF.

The chain carries TRBV27 and TRBJ1-6; TRBD1 matches at 7 bases. Per germline, CDR1 MNHEY and CDR2 SMNVEV (reference sequence). This CDR3 has 15 residues. With V trimmed by 3 bases and J by 6 bases, 5 bases remained unmatched. The CDR3 coding sequence is TGTGCCAGCAGTTTGAACAGGGGCGGTAATTCACCCCTCCACTTT. It encodes CASSLNRGGNSPLHF.

This chain connects TRBV29-1 to TRBJ2-1; D is unresolved. The CDR3 is made up of 11 amino acids. The germline V gene encodes CDR1 SQVTM and CDR2 ANQGSEA. Between the trimmed V and J ends, which lost 4 bases and 7 bases, there was a span of 8 bases. The CDR3 reads CSVGQGNEQFF. The DNA of the CDR3 is TGCAGCGTTGGGCAAGGAAATGAGCAGTTCTTC.

Remarks on this clonotype: This clone may be a read error of a much larger clone one base away. The chain employs TRBV2 and TRBJ2-3; maybe TRBD1 (5 bases). Germline values: CDR1 SNHLY, CDR2 FYNNEI. The ends were cut back, 5 bases at V and 5 bases at J, with 14 bases in the middle. CDR3 size: 14 residues. The CDR3 sequence is CASSLDAGKDTQYF. CDR3 coding DNA: TGTGCCAGCAGTTTGGACGCAGGGAAAGATACGCAGTATTTT.

This clonotype appeared many times. The rearrangement joins TRBV5-6 to TRBJ2-5; TRBD1 or TRBD2 may be the D gene (5 bases each). The CDR3 length is 14 residues. V lost 6 bases, J lost 4 bases, and 16 bases lay in between. Germline V gene data show CDR1 as SGHDT and CDR2 as YYEEEE. The CDR3 is CASNPRGSGETQYF. The CDR3, as DNA: TGTGCCAGCAACCCGAGGGGATCCGGAGAGACCCAGTACTTC.

The chain joins TRBV5-1 to TRBJ2-1, with 10 positions matching TRBD2. Germline V lookup: CDR1 SGHRS, CDR2 YFSETQ. Germline trimming cut 4 bases from V and 0 bases from J; bases unmatched to any gene: 10. The CDR3 has 18 amino acids. CDR3 sequence: CASSLRTSGISSYNEQFF. CDR3 bases: TGCGCCAGCAGCCTAAGGACTAGCGGTATCAGCTCCTACAATGAGCAGTTCTTC.

This clonotype has only a few counts. The V call is TRBV2, the J call TRBJ2-7; the D gene is possibly TRBD1 (6 bases). The CDR3 is made up of 13 amino acids. Germline loops: CDR1 SNHLY, CDR2 FYNNEI. The V end lost 6 bases, the J end lost 3 bases, and 12 bases lay between the germline ends. The CDR3 region has the DNA TGTGCCAGCAGACCAGGACAGTTCTACGAGCAGTACTTC. Amino acid sequence: CASRPGQFYEQYF.

The chain recombines TRBV6-5 with TRBJ1-3; tentatively, D is TRBD1 (5 bases). Per germline, CDR1 MNHEY and CDR2 SVGAGI. V lost 3 bases, J lost 2 bases, and 8 bases lay in between. This CDR3 contains 14 residues. This CDR3 reads CASSYGGAGNTIYF. The CDR3 DNA is TGTGCCAGCAGTTATGGGGGAGCTGGAAACACCATATATTTT.

The chain employs TRBV2 and TRBJ2-4; D not certain. This CDR3 region has 13 residues. The germline V gene encodes CDR1 SNHLY and CDR2 FYNNEI. The germline V and J ends were trimmed by 5 bases and 1 base, with 6 bases remaining between them. The CDR3 here is CASSIGAKNIQYF. CDR3 DNA: TGTGCCAGCAGTATAGGGGCCAAAAACATTCAGTACTTC.

The CDR3 reads CASSGGNGYTF. CDR3 coding DNA: TGTGCCAGCAGCGGTGGTAATGGCTACACCTTC. The chain joins TRBV3-1 to TRBJ1-2; D gene unclear. V dropped 5 bases and J dropped 6 bases, with 7 bases sitting between them. The V gene's germline CDR1 is LGHDT and CDR2 YNNKEL (reference sequence). The CDR3 has 11 amino acids.